This T cell receptor (beta chain) was identified in a study of cytomegalovirus exposure and HLA in healthy donors. The PCR made use of 60 Vbeta and 13 Jbeta primers. The table came from immunoSEQ multiplex PCR; TCRdb's copy has only in-frame clones and leaves some out. This sample has about 150,000 clones, with roughly 74% found just once. With 5 bases clipped from V and 4 bases from J, the junction kept 2 bases outside the gene matches. This CDR3 has 13 amino acids. Germline CDR1 SNHLY, CDR2 FYNNEI. Input material: PBMCs. The receptor's source is a man between 18 and 35 years old in good health and CMV-seronegative. The chain carries TRBV2 and TRBJ2-7; TRBD1 agrees at 10 bases. In nucleotides, the CDR3 is TGTGCCAGCAGTTGGGGACAGGGGTACGAGCAGTACTTC. Encoded protein: CASSWGQGYEQYF.